The rows below give T cell receptor beta chains drawn from one sample of a study of a mutant IDH1 vaccine in newly diagnosed glioma. No cognate antigen is known for these TCRs. This table comes from immunoSEQ multiplex PCR, and its TCRdb copy is limited to in-frame clones, with some not included. The repertoire consists of approximately 28,000 clones, with approximately 84% occurring once and the leading ten covering 7.5% to 9.5%. The specimen was PBMCs, collected from a glioma patient whose treatment included an IDH1 peptide vaccine. These receptors all come from a woman aged 18-29 years with glioma. Both conserved end residues are part of each CDR3. The D gene is left open where the match is weak. Only part of the rows carry a size: once, few, many, or a class if the clone is expanded.

>NA|NA|TRBJ1-5|TRBV7-2
TGTGCCAGCAGCCCGGGACACGGATATAGCAATCAGCCCCAGCATTTT
CASSPGHGYSNQPQHF
>NA|NA|TRBJ1-1|TRBV5-4
TGTGCCAGCAGCTTCCCGGGGGAGGGTGAAGCTTTCTTT
CASSFPGEGEAFF
>TRBD2|NA|TRBJ2-2|TRBV5-3
TGTGCCAGAAGCGACTGGGGCGGGAGGGGTATGAACACCGGGGAGCTGTTTTTT
CARSDWGGRGMNTGELFF
>NA|medium-sized|TRBJ1-5|TRBV6-1
TGTGCCAGCAGTCAAGATTTCGGGTTGAGCAATCAGCCCCAGCATTTT
CASSQDFGLSNQPQHF
>NA|once|TRBJ2-7|TRBV6-5
TGTGCCAGCAGTTACTGGGGTCCTTCCTACGAGCAGTACTTC
CASSYWGPSYEQYF
>TRBD1|NA|TRBJ1-5|TRBV7-2
TGTGCCAGCAGCCCTCAGACAGGGGGGAATCAGCCCCAGCATTTT
CASSPQTGGNQPQHF
>NA|NA|TRBJ2-2|TRBV2
TGTGCCAGCAGTGTTCTCTCGAACACCGGGGAGCTGTTTTTT
CASSVLSNTGELFF
>TRBD1|NA|TRBJ1-1|TRBV19
TGTGCCAGTAGTATTATGGGACAGGGGTTAGAAGCTTTCTTT
CASSIMGQGLEAFF
>NA|NA|TRBJ2-3|TRBV7-9
TGTGCCAGCAGCCCTCGTCAGGATACGCAGTATTTT
CASSPRQDTQYF
>NA|few|TRBJ1-1|TRBV7-8
TGTGCCAGCAGCTTAGCAGGGTCGGTCTCGAACACTGAAGCTTTCTTT
CASSLAGSVSNTEAFF
>TRBD1|NA|TRBJ2-7|TRBV18
TGTGCCAGTTCACGGACAGGGGAATCCTACGAGCAGTACTTC
CASSRTGESYEQYF
>TRBD2|NA|TRBJ2-5|TRBV5-1
TGCGCCAGCAGCCAACGGACTAGTCAAGAGACCCAGTACTTC
CASSQRTSQETQYF
>NA|NA|TRBJ2-1|TRBV15
TGTGCCACCAGCAGAGACCCAGAGAGCAATGAGCAGTTCTTC
CATSRDPESNEQFF
>TRBD2|NA|TRBJ2-5|TRBV7-9
TGTGCCAGCAGCGAGGGACTAGCGGGGGTTTGGGAGACCCAGTACTTC
CASSEGLAGVWETQYF
>NA|NA|TRBJ2-7|TRBV29-1
TGCAGCGTGGGGGACTTCCGCTCCTACGAGCAGTACTTC
CSVGDFRSYEQYF
>NA|NA|TRBJ2-4|TRBV19
TGTGCCAGTAGTATTCAGGGTGGACCGGTGTACTTC
CASSIQGGPVYF
>TRBD2|NA|TRBJ2-1|TRBV9
TGTGCCAGCAGCGACCCTGCGGGAGTGAGCTCCTACAATGAGCAGTTCTTC
CASSDPAGVSSYNEQFF
>TRBD1|NA|TRBJ2-5|TRBV7-6
TGTGCCAGCAGGGGAACAGGGGGAGAGACCCAGTACTTC
CASRGTGGETQYF
>TRBD2|NA|TRBJ2-2|TRBV5-5
TGTGCCAGCAGCATACGACTAGCGGGAGTGGGCACCGGGGAGCTGTTTTTT
CASSIRLAGVGTGELFF
>NA|NA|TRBJ1-6|TRBV6-6
TGTGCCAGCAGGCCGGCCGGACAGAAGTATTCACCCCTCCACTTT
CASRPAGQKYSPLHF
>TRBD1|NA|TRBJ2-7|TRBV5-1
TGCGCCAGCAGCTTGGGACAGGGGGCGAAAAATGACGAGCAGTACTTC
CASSLGQGAKNDEQYF
>NA|NA|TRBJ1-5|TRBV19
TGTGCCAGTAGTATTATTGGTAATCAGCCCCAGCATTTT
CASSIIGNQPQHF
>TRBD1|once|TRBJ2-3|TRBV6-5
TGTGCCAGCAGCCCCGACAGGGTGACCACAGATACGCAGTATTTT
CASSPDRVTTDTQYF
>NA|NA|TRBJ2-7|TRBV7-2
TGTGCCAGCAGCTTAATCGGGCTGGGTTCCTACGAGCAGTACTTC
CASSLIGLGSYEQYF
>NA|NA|TRBJ2-7|TRBV14
TGTGCCAGCAGCCCAAGGCTGGGGTCCTACGAGCAGTACTTC
CASSPRLGSYEQYF
>TRBD1|NA|TRBJ2-7|TRBV13
TGTGCCAGCAGCTTCTATTCCTGGACAGGGGGCGAGCAGTACTTC
CASSFYSWTGGEQYF
>NA|NA|TRBJ1-1|TRBV5-6
TGTGCCAGCAGCTTGGTTCAGGGTGGCACTGAAGCTTTCTTT
CASSLVQGGTEAFF
>NA|NA|TRBJ2-7|TRBV5-8
TGTGCCAGCAGCGTACCTGGGCGATGGGCAAGCTCCTACGAGCAGTACTTC
CASSVPGRWASSYEQYF
>NA|once|TRBJ2-3|TRBV29-1
TGCAGCGTCCCGGAATTGGATACGCAGTATTTT
CSVPELDTQYF
>NA|once|TRBJ2-1|TRBV28
TGTGCCAGCAAGGGGGACTCAATGAATGAGCAGTTCTTC
CASKGDSMNEQFF
>NA|NA|TRBJ2-3|TRBV7-9
TGTGCCAGCAGCCTGGGGGGCAGGGGCCGTAGCACAGATACGCAGTATTTT
CASSLGGRGRSTDTQYF
>NA|NA|TRBJ1-4|TRBV5-1
TGCGCCAGCAGCACCGGACAGTTTATTAATGAAAAACTGTTTTTT
CASSTGQFINEKLFF
>TRBD1|few|TRBJ1-2|TRBV28
TGTGCCAGCAGTCCCTGGACAGGGGACTATGGCTACACCTTC
CASSPWTGDYGYTF
>NA|NA|TRBJ1-1|TRBV6-5
TGTGCCAGCATCAAAACCTGGGGGGAGACTGAAGCTTTCTTT
CASIKTWGETEAFF
>NA|NA|TRBJ2-7|TRBV11-3
TGTGCCAGCAGCTTATTTTCAGGGAACTACGAGCAGTACTTC
CASSLFSGNYEQYF
>TRBD1|NA|TRBJ2-2|TRBV27
TGTGCCAGCAGTCCGCCCTACAGGGGGCGGGGCGGGGAGCTGTTTTTT
CASSPPYRGRGGELFF
>NA|NA|TRBJ1-5|TRBV27
TGTGCCAGCAGATCGACATTTTGGGGGAGCAATCAGCCCCAGCATTTT
CASRSTFWGSNQPQHF
>NA|NA|TRBJ1-1|TRBV6-5
TGTGCCAGCAGTTACAGGAGGGACACCTTGAACACTGAAGCTTTCTTT
CASSYRRDTLNTEAFF
>NA|NA|TRBJ1-5|TRBV19
TGTGCCAGTAGTGGTGGGGGGAATCAGCCCCAGCATTTT
CASSGGGNQPQHF
>NA|NA|TRBJ2-5|TRBV7-9
TGTGCCAGCAGCATCCTGACTCTCCAAGAGACCCAGTACTTC
CASSILTLQETQYF
>NA|NA|TRBJ2-1|TRBV7-8
TGTGCCAGCAGCTTAGGATCTGGCGGAAAAATTGAGCAGTTCTTC
CASSLGSGGKIEQFF
>NA|NA|TRBJ2-1|TRBV11-3
TGTGCCAGCAGCTCGTATACTCGGGACAATGAGCAGTTCTTC
CASSSYTRDNEQFF
>TRBD1|NA|TRBJ2-3|TRBV7-8
TGTGCCAGCAGCTCCCAGGGGGTTTTAAGCACAGATACGCAGTATTTT
CASSSQGVLSTDTQYF
>TRBD2|NA|TRBJ2-7|TRBV4-1
TGCGCCAGCAGCCACGCCGGGACTAGCGGATCCTACGAGCAGTACTTC
CASSHAGTSGSYEQYF
>TRBD1|few|TRBJ1-1|TRBV7-8
TGTGCCAGCAGCCGATCCCCGGACAGGGACACTGAAGCTTTCTTT
CASSRSPDRDTEAFF
>TRBD1|few|TRBJ2-6|TRBV15
TGTGCCACCAGCGTGACAGGGGGCACTGGGGCCAACGTCCTGACTTTC
CATSVTGGTGANVLTF
>TRBD2|NA|TRBJ2-1|TRBV5-1
TGCGCCAGCAGCTTGGGGACTAGCGGGGTCGGTGAGCAGTTCTTC
CASSLGTSGVGEQFF
>TRBD2|NA|TRBJ2-7|TRBV18
TGTGCCAGCTCACTAGCGGGAGGGACTGACGAGCAGTACTTC
CASSLAGGTDEQYF
>NA|NA|TRBJ1-5|TRBV7-8
TGTGCCAGCAGCTCAGAACGGGATCAGCCCCAGCATTTT
CASSSERDQPQHF
>NA|NA|TRBJ1-3|TRBV19
TGTGCCAGTAGTATGGGGGTGGGAAGGGCCTCTGGAAACACCATATATTTT
CASSMGVGRASGNTIYF